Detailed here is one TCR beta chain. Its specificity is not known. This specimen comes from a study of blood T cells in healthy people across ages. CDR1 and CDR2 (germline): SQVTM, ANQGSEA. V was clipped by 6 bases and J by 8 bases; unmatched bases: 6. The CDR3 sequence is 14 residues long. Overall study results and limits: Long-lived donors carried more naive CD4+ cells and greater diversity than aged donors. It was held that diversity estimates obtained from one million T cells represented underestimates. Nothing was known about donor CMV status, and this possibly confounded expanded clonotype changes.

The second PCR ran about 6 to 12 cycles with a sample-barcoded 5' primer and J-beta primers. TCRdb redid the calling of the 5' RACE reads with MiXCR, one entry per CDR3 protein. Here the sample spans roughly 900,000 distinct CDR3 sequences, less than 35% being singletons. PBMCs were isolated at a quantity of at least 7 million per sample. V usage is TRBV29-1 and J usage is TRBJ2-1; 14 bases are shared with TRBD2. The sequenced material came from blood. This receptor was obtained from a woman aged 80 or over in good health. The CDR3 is CSVTGTSGGYEQFF. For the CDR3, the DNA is TGCAGCGTGACCGGGACTAGCGGGGGCTATGAGCAGTTCTTC.